One sample yielded the 10 T cell receptor beta chains listed below, sequenced in a study of a mutant IDH1 vaccine in newly diagnosed glioma. Their antigen targets remain unknown. TCRdb's table, derived via immunoSEQ multiplex PCR, lists solely in-frame clones and lacks some. Here the sample spans 30,000 to 40,000 clones, approximately 90% being singletons. The time point was: week 47, end of study. Alongside topical imiquimod, each dose of vaccine comprised 300 ug of mutant IDH1 20-mer peptide. Sequences were derived from PBMCs, sampled from a glioma patient whose treatment included an IDH1 peptide vaccine. These receptors were collected from a woman aged 40 to 50 with glioma.

The chain joins TRBV5-5 to TRBJ2-5; TRBD1 or TRBD2 may be the D gene (5 bases each). V was shortened by 1 base and J by 5 bases, with 6 bases between the two germline ends. CDR1 SGHKS and CDR2 YYEKEE come from the germline V gene (reference sequence). This CDR3 has 12 residues. The CDR3 coding sequence is TGTGCCAGCAGCTTGTGGGGGGAGACCCAGTACTTC. Its translation is CASSLWGETQYF. Full variable domain (remainder filled in from reference TRBV5-5 and TRBJ2-5): DAGVTQSPTHLIKTRGQQVTLRCSPISGHKSVSWYQQVLGQGPQFIFQYYEKEERGRGNFPDRFSARQFPNYSSELNVNALLLGDSALYLCASSLWGETQYFGPGTRLLVL.

The chain is built from TRBV2 and TRBJ1-4; D ambiguous. Trimming pared 7 bases from V and 7 bases from J, leaving 16 bases between. The length of the CDR3 is 14 residues. CDR1 SNHLY and CDR2 FYNNEI come from the germline V gene. The CDR3 coding sequence is TGTGCCAGCATCCCGGTCCGAGGAAGTGAAAAACTGTTTTTT. As protein: CASIPVRGSEKLFF.

This chain links TRBV5-1 with TRBJ2-7; 9 bases agree with TRBD1. The germline CDR1 and CDR2 sequences are SGHRS and YFSETQ. J lost 2 bases, V lost 0 bases, and 0 bases had no gene match. The CDR3 has 14 amino acids. The CDR3 DNA reads as TGCGCCAGCAGCTTGGGACAGGGGGCCTACGAGCAGTACTTC. Amino acids: CASSLGQGAYEQYF.

This clone was seen only once. The chain combines TRBV29-1 with TRBJ2-1, with TRBD2 identical over 7 bases. Per the germline V gene, CDR1 is SQVTM and CDR2 is ANQGSEA. CDR3 length equals 13 residues. J lost 4 bases, V lost 5 bases, and 5 bases had no gene match. CDR3: CSVWTRSYNEQFF. CDR3 nucleotide sequence: TGCAGCGTTTGGACTAGATCTTACAATGAGCAGTTCTTC.

By share, this clone counts as medium-sized. This sequence joins TRBV6-4 and TRBJ1-1; D not resolved. The CDR3 is 17 amino acids. Between the trimmed V and J ends, which lost 6 bases and 7 bases, there was a span of 27 bases. The germline V gene has CDR1 MRHNA and CDR2 SNTAGT. DNA for the CDR3: TGTGCCAGCAGCAACGAGGCCTCGTCTGGCGGACCGATTGAAGCTTTCTTT. Its protein is CASSNEASSGGPIEAFF.

The chain has TRBV27 and TRBJ1-2, with D tentatively TRBD1 (6 bases). V lost 5 bases and J 7 bases, leaving 17 bases between the germline ends. Germline CDR1 and CDR2: MNHEY and SMNVEV (reference sequence). The CDR3 contains 14 residues. CDR3 sequence (DNA): TGTGCCAGCAGTCGCGCCTCAGGGGCGGGTGGCTACACCTTC. Its protein is CASSRASGAGGYTF.

J is TRBJ1-4 and V is TRBV2, with 9 positions matching TRBD1. Germline V lookup: CDR1 SNHLY, CDR2 FYNNEI. The CDR3 consists of 14 residues. J gave up 3 bases and V 6 bases, and 2 bases lay outside the gene matches. CDR3: CASRGQGSNEKLFF. DNA for the CDR3: TGTGCCAGCAGGGGACAGGGTTCTAATGAAAAACTGTTTTTT.

The chain joins TRBV7-9 to TRBJ1-4; tentative D call: TRBD1 (6 bases). The CDR3 is 14 residues long. V gave up 2 bases and J gave up 7 bases, with 11 bases separating them. Germline loops: CDR1 SEHNR, CDR2 FQNEAQ (reference sequence). The CDR3, as DNA: TGTGCCAGCAGCTTAAGGACAGAAGGTGAAAAACTGTTTTTT. This encodes CASSLRTEGEKLFF.

The chain recombines TRBV7-6 with TRBJ2-7, with a weak D call TRBD2 (6 bases). Germline CDR1 SGHVS, CDR2 FNYEAQ. CDR3 size: 15 residues. Trimming shortened V by 0 bases and J by 0 bases, and 9 bases separated the two germline ends. CDR3 in amino acids: CASSLAGGFSYEQYF. As DNA, the CDR3 is TGTGCCAGCAGCTTAGCAGGAGGGTTCTCCTACGAGCAGTACTTC.

The chain has TRBV5-1 and TRBJ2-7; possibly TRBD1 or TRBD2 for D (6 bases each). This CDR3 region has 15 residues. Trimming left V 3 bases short and J 6 bases short, with 19 bases between. CDR1 is SGHRS and CDR2 is YFSETQ in the germline V gene. The CDR3 DNA reads TGCGCCAGCAGCTCGGACAGCCCGGAGGGGGTCGAGCAGTACTTC. Encoded protein: CASSSDSPEGVEQYF.